The 17 T cell receptor beta chains below were found in one sample sequenced in a study of T-cell reconstitution after alpha-beta-depleted transplantation in children. Preparation of the TCRbeta library was carried out with unique molecular identifiers. TCRdb used MiXCR to reprocess the PCR reads, holding one entry per CDR3 protein. The sample lists approximately 400,000 distinct CDR3 sequences; roughly a tenth were seen once. The input for sequencing was PBMCs from the stem cell graft donor, taken from the stem cell graft. Source of these receptors: a human donor who donated a stem cell graft to a child with acute myeloid leukemia.

The chain carries TRBV5-1 and TRBJ2-1; tentatively, D is TRBD2 (5 bases). V was clipped by 0 bases and J by 7 bases, with 17 bases between them. CDR3 size: 16 residues. The germline gives CDR1 SGHRS, CDR2 YFSETQ. In DNA, the CDR3 is TGCGCCAGCAGCTTGGGTGTCCGGGGTATTAAGAATGAGCAGTTCTTC. Its protein is CASSLGVRGIKNEQFF.

Comments on this clonotype: A much larger clone sits a single nucleotide away, making a read error possible. The conserved phenylalanine or tryptophan is not found at the CDR3 terminus, so this likely reflects a read error. The chain has TRBV6-2 or TRBV6-3 and TRBJ2-1, with a possible D match to TRBD2 (7 bases). CDR1 and CDR2 from the germline V gene are MNHEY and SVGEGT. V was clipped by 8 bases and J by 7 bases, with 12 bases between them. The CDR3 totals 12 residues. CDR3 amino acids: CASRGAKNEQFL. The CDR3 nucleotides read TGTGCCAGCCGGGGGGCCAAGAATGAGCAGTTCTTG.

This clonotype was observed at least ten times. A junction end diverges from the germline sequence, so it may reflect a read error. The chain links TRBV7-7 to TRBJ2-7; 8 nucleotides match TRBD2. Germline CDR1 and CDR2: SSHAT and FNYEAQ (reference sequence). The CDR3 runs to 13 residues. The CDR3 nucleotides are TGTGCTAGCAGCTTAGCGGGGCAGTACGAGCAGTACTTC. Protein: CASSLAGQYEQYF.

This clonotype has just a few counts. The chain carries TRBV10-3 and TRBJ1-6; no clear D gene. V was pared by 6 bases and J by 7 bases, with 10 bases between. The germline V gene encodes CDR1 ENHRY and CDR2 SYGVKD. CDR3 length: 13 residues. The CDR3 region has the DNA TGTGCCATCAGAGATGTTGTGAATTCACCCCTCCACTTT. Protein: CAIRDVVNSPLHF.

This clonotype was seen a handful of times. The gene calls are TRBV20-1 and TRBJ1-2, with TRBD1 matching over 11 bases. This CDR3 is built from 16 residues. The germline gives CDR1 DFQATT, CDR2 SNEGSKA (reference sequence). V lost 5 bases, J lost 7 bases, and 15 bases stayed unmatched. The CDR3, as DNA: TGCAGTGCTGAGAGGGGGACAGGGGGAACGGGTGTTGGCTACACCTTC. Protein sequence: CSAERGTGGTGVGYTF.

This clonotype was counted a few times. The CDR3 protein is CSVGGSFYEQYF. The CDR3 DNA is TGCAGCGTTGGCGGCAGCTTCTACGAGCAGTACTTC. The chain links TRBV29-1 to TRBJ2-7; D remains ambiguous. V lost 4 bases and J 3 bases, leaving 10 bases between the germline ends. The CDR3 runs to 12 residues. CDR1 is SQVTM and CDR2 is ANQGSEA in the germline V gene.

V and J are TRBV20-1 and TRBJ2-7, with 11 bases matching TRBD2. Germline trimming cut 7 bases from V and 2 bases from J; bases unmatched to any gene: 7. Germline loops: CDR1 DFQATT, CDR2 SNEGSKA (reference sequence). The CDR3 totals 14 residues. CDR3 nucleotides: TGCAGTGTCGCGACTAGCGGGATACCCTACGAGCAGTACTTC. It encodes CSVATSGIPYEQYF.

About this clonotype itself: Sequence at one end of the junction differs from germline and may be a read error. The genes are TRBV3-1 and TRBJ2-5; 12 nucleotides line up with TRBD2. The germline CDR1 and CDR2 sequences are LGHDT and YNNKEL (reference sequence). The CDR3 has 15 residues. CDR3 coding DNA: TGTGCCAGCTGCCACGGACTAGCGGGGATAGAGACCCAGTACTTC. It codes for CASCHGLAGIETQYF.

This clonotype has just a few counts. The CDR3 DNA reads TGCAGTGCTAGAGGTTCAGCGGGAAGTATTTACGAGCAGTACTTC. This codes for CSARGSAGSIYEQYF. The gene calls are TRBV20-1 and TRBJ2-7, with TRBD2 matching 7 bases. V was clipped by 1 base and J by 4 bases; unmatched bases: 10. Germline CDR1 reads DFQATT; CDR2 reads SNEGSKA (reference sequence). CDR3 length: 15 residues.

The V and J genes are TRBV6-1 and TRBJ1-2; D gene uncertain. Between the trimmed V and J ends, which lost 2 bases and 7 bases, there was a span of 17 bases. Germline lookup yields CDR1 MNHNS and CDR2 SASEGT. The CDR3 is 15 residues long. As DNA, the CDR3 is TGTGCCAGCAGTGAAATGGGTATCCCCCTTCCTGGCTACACCTTC. Translated, it gives CASSEMGIPLPGYTF.

This clonotype was picked up many times. In DNA, the CDR3 is TGTGCCAGCAGCGACAGAGCAGATACGCAGTATTTT. This sequence encodes CASSDRADTQYF. The chain uses TRBV9 and TRBJ2-3, with D uncertain. Germline CDR1 SGDLS, CDR2 YYNGEE. The CDR3 sequence is 12 residues long. The V gene lost 3 bases and the J gene lost 4 bases, with 6 bases spanning the gap.

The chain employs TRBV10-3 and TRBJ2-1, with D perhaps being TRBD1 or TRBD2 (6 bases each). Trimming pared 7 bases from V and 7 bases from J, leaving 20 bases between. Germline V gene sequence: CDR1 ENHRY, CDR2 SYGVKD. The CDR3 is made up of 15 amino acids. This chain's CDR3 is CAITGDPGARNEQFF. In DNA form, the CDR3 reads TGTGCCATCACAGGCGACCCGGGGGCCAGGAATGAGCAGTTCTTC.

CDR3 amino acids: CASPPTSGSFPDTQYF. CDR3 nucleotide sequence: TGTGCCAGCCCACCAACTAGCGGGAGTTTTCCAGATACGCAGTATTTT. The chain employs TRBV6-1 and TRBJ2-3; 11 nucleotides line up with TRBD2. The CDR3 has 16 amino acids. The V gene's germline CDR1 is MNHNS and CDR2 SASEGT. The J segment lost 4 bases and the V segment lost 8 bases, leaving 11 bases of the junction unmatched.

This chain links TRBV5-1 with TRBJ2-2; D perhaps matches TRBD1 (5 bases). Per germline, CDR1 SGHRS and CDR2 YFSETQ. This CDR3 spans 19 amino acids. Between the trimmed V and J ends, which lost 1 base and 1 base, there was a span of 20 bases. The CDR3 here is CASSLRLQLGTGNTGELFF. The CDR3 DNA reads as TGCGCCAGCAGCTTGAGACTTCAATTAGGTACAGGGAACACCGGGGAGCTGTTTTTT.

The chain links TRBV6-1 to TRBJ2-1; D is undetermined. The V gene lost 5 bases and the J gene lost 5 bases, with 19 bases spanning the gap. The germline V gene encodes CDR1 MNHNS and CDR2 SASEGT. The CDR3 is 16 residues long. The CDR3 loop is CASSPVDGYWDNEQFF. In nucleotides, the CDR3 is TGTGCCAGCAGTCCAGTAGATGGATATTGGGACAATGAGCAGTTCTTC.

This clonotype appeared many times. This sequence joins TRBV5-1 and TRBJ1-6; 7 nucleotides line up with TRBD1. The CDR3 has 15 amino acids. Germline V CDR1 and CDR2: SGHRS, YFSETQ. V shed 3 bases and J 6 bases; nucleotides not matched to a gene: 6. The CDR3, as DNA: TGCGCCAGCAGCTCCGGGACAGCTATTAATTCACCCCTCCACTTT. Amino acid sequence: CASSSGTAINSPLHF.

This clonotype has ten or more counts. The chain has TRBV5-5 and TRBJ1-4; possibly TRBD1 for D (5 bases). The CDR3 is made up of 15 amino acids. Trimming took off 4 bases at V and 5 bases at J, with 15 bases between the two ends. Looked up from germline, CDR1 is SGHKS and CDR2 is YYEKEE (reference sequence). CDR3 sequence reads: CASSPWSRGNEKLFF. The CDR3 DNA is TGTGCCAGCAGCCCCTGGTCTAGGGGAAATGAAAAACTGTTTTTT.